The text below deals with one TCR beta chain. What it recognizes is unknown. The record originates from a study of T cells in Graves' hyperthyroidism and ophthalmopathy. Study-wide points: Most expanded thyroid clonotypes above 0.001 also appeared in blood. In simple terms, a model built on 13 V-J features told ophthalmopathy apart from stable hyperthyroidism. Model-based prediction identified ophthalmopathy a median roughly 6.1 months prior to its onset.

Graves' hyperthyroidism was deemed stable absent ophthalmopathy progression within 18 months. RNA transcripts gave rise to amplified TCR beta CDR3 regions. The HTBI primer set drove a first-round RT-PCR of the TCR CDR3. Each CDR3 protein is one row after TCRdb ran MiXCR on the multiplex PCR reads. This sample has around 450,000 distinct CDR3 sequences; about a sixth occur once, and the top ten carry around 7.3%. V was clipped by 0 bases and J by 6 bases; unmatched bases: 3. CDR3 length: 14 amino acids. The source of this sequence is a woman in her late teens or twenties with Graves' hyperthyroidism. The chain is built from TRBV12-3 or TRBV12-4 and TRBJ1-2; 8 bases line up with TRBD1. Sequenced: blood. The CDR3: CASSLARQGHGYTF. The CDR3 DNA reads TGTGCCAGCAGTTTAGCAAGACAGGGGCATGGCTACACCTTC.